This T cell receptor (beta chain) was documented in a study of blood T cells in healthy people across ages. PBMCs were isolated at a quantity of at least 7 million per sample. Points on this clonotype: Its target is unknown.

This CDR3 is 15 amino acids long. Germline V gives CDR1 MNHNY, CDR2 SVGAGI (reference sequence). V was trimmed by 6 bases and J by 6 bases, leaving 19 bases between them. Overall study findings and caveats: Donor CMV infection status was unknown, possibly confounding age-related changes in expanded clonotypes. Estimates drawn from one million T cells were deemed to understate diversity.

Using a J-beta primer mix together with a sample-barcoded 5' primer, a second PCR was run for roughly 6 to 12 cycles. Every sample gave at least 3 million paired-end reads containing CDR3. TCRdb independently ran MiXCR on the 5' RACE reads; one entry per CDR3 protein. The sample has over 1,500,000 distinct CDR3 sequences, 39% seen once. This chain joins TRBV6-6 and TRBJ2-3; D not resolved. This sequence was found in a human donor in good health. The sequenced material came from blood. CDR3 protein: CASSVDPTIPDTQYF. The CDR3, as DNA: TGTGCCAGCAGCGTCGACCCCACGATACCGGATACGCAGTATTTT.